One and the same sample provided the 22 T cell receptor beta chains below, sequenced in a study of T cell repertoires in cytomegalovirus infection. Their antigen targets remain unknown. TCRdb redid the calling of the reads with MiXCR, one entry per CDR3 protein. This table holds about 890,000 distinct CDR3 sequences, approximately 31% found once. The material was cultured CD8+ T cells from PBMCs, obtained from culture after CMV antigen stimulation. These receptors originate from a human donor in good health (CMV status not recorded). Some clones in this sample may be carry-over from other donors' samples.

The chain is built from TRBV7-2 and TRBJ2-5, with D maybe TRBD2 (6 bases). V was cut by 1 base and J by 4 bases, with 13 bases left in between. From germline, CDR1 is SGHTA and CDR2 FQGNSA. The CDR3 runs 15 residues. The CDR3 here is CASSLDPSARETQYF. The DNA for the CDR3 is TGTGCCAGCAGCTTAGATCCTAGCGCCCGAGAGACCCAGTACTTC.

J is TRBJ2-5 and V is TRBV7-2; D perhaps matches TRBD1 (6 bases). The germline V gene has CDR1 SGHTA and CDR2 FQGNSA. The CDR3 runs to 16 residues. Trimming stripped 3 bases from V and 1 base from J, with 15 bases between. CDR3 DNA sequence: TGTGCCAGCAGCTTTCTAGGAACAGGGATCCAAGAGACCCAGTACTTC. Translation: CASSFLGTGIQETQYF.

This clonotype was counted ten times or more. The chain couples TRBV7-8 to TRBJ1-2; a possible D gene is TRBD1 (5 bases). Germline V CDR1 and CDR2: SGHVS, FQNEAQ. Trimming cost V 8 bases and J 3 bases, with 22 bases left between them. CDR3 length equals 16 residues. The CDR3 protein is CASGGGSQAIYYGYTF. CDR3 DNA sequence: TGTGCCAGCGGGGGAGGCAGCCAAGCTATTTACTATGGCTACACCTTC.

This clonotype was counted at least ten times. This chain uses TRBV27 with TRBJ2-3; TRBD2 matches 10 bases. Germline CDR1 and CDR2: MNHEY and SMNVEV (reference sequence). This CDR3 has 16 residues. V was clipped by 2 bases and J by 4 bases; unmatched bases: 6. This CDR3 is CASSLRAGGRPDTQYF. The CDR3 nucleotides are TGTGCCAGCAGTTTACGAGCGGGGGGGCGCCCAGATACGCAGTATTTT.

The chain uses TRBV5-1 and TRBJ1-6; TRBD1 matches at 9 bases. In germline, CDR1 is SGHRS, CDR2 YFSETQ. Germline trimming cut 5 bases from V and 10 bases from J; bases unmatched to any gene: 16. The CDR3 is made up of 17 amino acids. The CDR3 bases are TGCGCCAGCAGATTCGGACAGGGGAGCGTTTATGGATCACCCCTCCACTTT. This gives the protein CASRFGQGSVYGSPLHF.

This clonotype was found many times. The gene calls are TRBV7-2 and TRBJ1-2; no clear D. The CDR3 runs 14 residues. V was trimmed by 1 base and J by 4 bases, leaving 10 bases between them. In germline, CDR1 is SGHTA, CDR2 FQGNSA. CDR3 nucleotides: TGTGCCAGCAGCTTAGGGAGAGCGACCTATGGCTACACCTTC. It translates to CASSLGRATYGYTF.

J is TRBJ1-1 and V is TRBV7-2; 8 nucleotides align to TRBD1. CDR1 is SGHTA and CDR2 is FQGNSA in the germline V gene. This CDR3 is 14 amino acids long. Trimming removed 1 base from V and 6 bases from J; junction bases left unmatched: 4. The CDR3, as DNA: TGTGCCAGCAGCTTAGACCGGACAGGGCCTGAAGCTTTCTTT. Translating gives CASSLDRTGPEAFF. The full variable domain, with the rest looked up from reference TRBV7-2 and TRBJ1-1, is GAGVSQSPSNKVTEKGKDVELRCDPISGHTALYWYRQSLGQGLEFLIYFQGNSAPDKSGLPSDRFSAERTGGSVSTLTIQRTQQEDSAVYLCASSLDRTGPEAFFGQGTRLTVV.

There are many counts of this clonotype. CDR3 in amino acids: CASSLTGVKTEAFF. CDR3 coding DNA: TGTGCCAGCAGCTTAACAGGAGTAAAGACTGAAGCTTTCTTT. This rearrangement joins TRBV7-3 to TRBJ1-1, with no clear D. V lost 0 bases and J 5 bases, leaving 10 bases between the germline ends. CDR1 SGHTA and CDR2 FQGTGA come from the germline V gene. CDR3 length equals 14 residues.

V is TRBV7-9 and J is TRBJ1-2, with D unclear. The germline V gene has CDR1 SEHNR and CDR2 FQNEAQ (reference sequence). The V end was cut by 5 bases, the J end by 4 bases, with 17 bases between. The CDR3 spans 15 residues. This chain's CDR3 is CASSPTGIPVYGYTF. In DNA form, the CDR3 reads TGTGCCAGCAGCCCTACGGGTATTCCGGTCTATGGCTACACCTTC. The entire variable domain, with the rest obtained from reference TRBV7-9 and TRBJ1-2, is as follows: DTGVSQNPRHKITKRGQNVTFRCDPISEHNRLYWYRQTLGQGPEFLTYFQNEAQLEKSRLLSDRFSAERPKGSFSTLEIQRTEQGDSAMYLCASSPTGIPVYGYTFGSGTRLTVV.

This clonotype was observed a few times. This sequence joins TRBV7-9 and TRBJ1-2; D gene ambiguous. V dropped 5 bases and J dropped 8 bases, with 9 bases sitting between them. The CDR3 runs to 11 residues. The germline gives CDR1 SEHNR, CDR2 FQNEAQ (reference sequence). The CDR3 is CASSPPAGYTF. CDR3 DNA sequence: TGTGCCAGCAGCCCTCCCGCGGGCTACACCTTC.

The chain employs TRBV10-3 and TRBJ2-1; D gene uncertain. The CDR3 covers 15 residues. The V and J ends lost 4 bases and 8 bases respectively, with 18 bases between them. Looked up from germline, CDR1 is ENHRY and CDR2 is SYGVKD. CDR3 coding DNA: TGTGCCATCAGTGGTCAGATCCCGGTTGGCGATGAGCAGTTCTTC. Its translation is CAISGQIPVGDEQFF.

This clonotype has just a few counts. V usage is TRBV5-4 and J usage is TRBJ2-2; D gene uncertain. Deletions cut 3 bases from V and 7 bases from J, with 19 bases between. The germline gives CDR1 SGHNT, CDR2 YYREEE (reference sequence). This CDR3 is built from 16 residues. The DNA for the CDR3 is TGTGCCAGCAGCTCCTCAGGAATTACGTGGGACGGGGAGCTGTTTTTT. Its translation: CASSSSGITWDGELFF.

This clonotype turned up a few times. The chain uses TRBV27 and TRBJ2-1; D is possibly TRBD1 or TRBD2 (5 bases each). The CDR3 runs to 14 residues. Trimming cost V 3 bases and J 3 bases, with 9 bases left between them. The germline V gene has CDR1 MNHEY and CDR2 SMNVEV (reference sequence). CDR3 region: CASSFGAVYNEQFF. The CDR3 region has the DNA TGTGCCAGCAGTTTCGGGGCAGTCTACAATGAGCAGTTCTTC.

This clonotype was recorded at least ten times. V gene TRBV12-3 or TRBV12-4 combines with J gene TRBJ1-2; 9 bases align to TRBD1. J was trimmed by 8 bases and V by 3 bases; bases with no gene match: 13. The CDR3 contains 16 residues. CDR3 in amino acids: CASSLHKQGAISGYTF. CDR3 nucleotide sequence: TGTGCCAGCAGTTTGCATAAACAGGGGGCCATTAGCGGCTACACCTTC.

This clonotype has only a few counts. The CDR3 spells CASSQDQENQPQHF. As DNA, the CDR3 is TGTGCCAGCAGTCAAGATCAGGAGAATCAGCCCCAGCATTTT. V gene TRBV6-2 or TRBV6-3 combines with J gene TRBJ1-5; D remains ambiguous. Germline CDR1 and CDR2: MNHEY and SVGEGT. Trimming shortened V by 5 bases and J by 4 bases, and 12 bases separated the two germline ends. The CDR3 length is 14 residues.

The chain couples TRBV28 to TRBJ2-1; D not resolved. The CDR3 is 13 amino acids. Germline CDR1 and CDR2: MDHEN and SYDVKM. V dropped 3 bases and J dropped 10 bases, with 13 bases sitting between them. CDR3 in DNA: TGTGCCAGCAGTTTCACGGGCCAGCAAGAGCAGTTCTTC. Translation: CASSFTGQQEQFF.

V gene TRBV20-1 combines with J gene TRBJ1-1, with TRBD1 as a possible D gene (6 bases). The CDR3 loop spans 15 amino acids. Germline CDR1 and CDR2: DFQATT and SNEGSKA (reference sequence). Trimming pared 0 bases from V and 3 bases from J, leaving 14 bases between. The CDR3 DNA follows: TGCAGTGCTAGAGATCGCGAAGGGGGGGACACTGAAGCTTTCTTT. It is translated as CSARDREGGDTEAFF.

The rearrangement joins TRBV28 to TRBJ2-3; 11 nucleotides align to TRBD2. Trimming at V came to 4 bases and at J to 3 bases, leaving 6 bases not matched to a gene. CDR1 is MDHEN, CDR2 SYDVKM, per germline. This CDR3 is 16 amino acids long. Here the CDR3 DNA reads TGTGCCAGCAGTTATTCCGGGACTAGCGGAACAGATACGCAGTATTTT. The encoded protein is CASSYSGTSGTDTQYF.

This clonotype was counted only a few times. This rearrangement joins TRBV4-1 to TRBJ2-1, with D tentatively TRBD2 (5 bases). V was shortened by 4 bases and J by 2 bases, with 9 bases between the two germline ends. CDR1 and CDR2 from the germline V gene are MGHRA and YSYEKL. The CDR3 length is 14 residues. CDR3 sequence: CASSPQRTYNEQFF. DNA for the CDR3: TGCGCCAGCAGCCCACAGCGGACCTACAATGAGCAGTTCTTC.

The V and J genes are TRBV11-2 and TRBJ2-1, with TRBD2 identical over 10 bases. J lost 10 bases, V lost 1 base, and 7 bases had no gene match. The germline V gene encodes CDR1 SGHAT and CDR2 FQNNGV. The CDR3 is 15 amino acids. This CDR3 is CASSLVSGGFEEQFF. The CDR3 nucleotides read TGTGCCAGCAGCTTAGTTAGCGGGGGGTTCGAAGAGCAGTTCTTC.

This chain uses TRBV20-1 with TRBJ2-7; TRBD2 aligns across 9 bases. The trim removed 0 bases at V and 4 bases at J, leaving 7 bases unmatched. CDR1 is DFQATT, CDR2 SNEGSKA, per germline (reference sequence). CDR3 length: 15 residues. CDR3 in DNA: TGCAGTGCTAGAGATCAGCTAGCGGGGACATACGAGCAGTACGTC. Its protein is CSARDQLAGTYEQYV.

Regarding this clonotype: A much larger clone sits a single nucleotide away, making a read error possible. The CDR3, as DNA: TGTGTCAGCAGCTTTGGGACAGGGTGGAAAGAGACCCAGTACTTC. Its protein is CVSSFGTGWKETQYF. J is TRBJ2-5 and V is TRBV7-2; 9 nucleotides agree with TRBD1. The CDR3 spans 15 residues. In germline, CDR1 is SGHTA, CDR2 FQGNSA.